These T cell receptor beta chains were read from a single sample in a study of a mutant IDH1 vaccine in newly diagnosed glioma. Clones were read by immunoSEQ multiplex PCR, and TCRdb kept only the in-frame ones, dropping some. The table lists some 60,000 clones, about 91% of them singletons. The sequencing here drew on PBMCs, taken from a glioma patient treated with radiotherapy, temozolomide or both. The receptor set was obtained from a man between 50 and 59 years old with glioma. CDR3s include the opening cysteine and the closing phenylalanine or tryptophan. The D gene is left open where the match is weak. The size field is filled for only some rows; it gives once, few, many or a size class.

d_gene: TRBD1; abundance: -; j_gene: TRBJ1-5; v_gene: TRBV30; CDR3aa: CAWSSSPGTGAKVHQPQHF; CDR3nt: TGTGCCTGGAGTTCCTCGCCGGGGACAGGGGCAAAGGTCCATCAGCCCCAGCATTTT
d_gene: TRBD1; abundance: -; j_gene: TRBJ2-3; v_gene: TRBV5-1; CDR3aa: CASSHGQGGFTQYF; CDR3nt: TGCGCCAGCAGCCATGGACAGGGTGGATTTACGCAGTATTTT
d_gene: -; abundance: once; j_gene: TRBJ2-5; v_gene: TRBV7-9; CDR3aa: CASSYSGIQETQYF; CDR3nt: TGTGCCAGCAGCTACTCAGGTATCCAAGAGACCCAGTACTTC
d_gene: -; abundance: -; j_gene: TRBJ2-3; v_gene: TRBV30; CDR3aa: CAWVLAGRDTQYF; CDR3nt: TGTGCCTGGGTACTAGCCGGTCGAGATACGCAGTATTTT
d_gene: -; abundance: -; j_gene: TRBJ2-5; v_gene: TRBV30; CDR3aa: CAWSRQRAETQYF; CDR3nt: TGTGCCTGGAGTAGACAGAGGGCGGAGACCCAGTACTTC
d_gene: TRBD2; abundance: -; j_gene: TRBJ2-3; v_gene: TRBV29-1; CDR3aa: CSVAVGSGRPTSIDTQYF; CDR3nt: TGCAGCGTGGCGGTGGGTAGCGGGAGGCCCACTAGCATAGATACGCAGTATTTT
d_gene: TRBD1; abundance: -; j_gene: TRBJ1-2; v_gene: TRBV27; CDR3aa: CASSYAGGGYTF; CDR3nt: TGTGCCAGCAGTTACGCAGGGGGTGGCTACACCTTC
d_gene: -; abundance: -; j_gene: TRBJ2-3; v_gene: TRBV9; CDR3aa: CASSVDEGNTQYF; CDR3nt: TGTGCCAGCAGCGTAGATGAGGGAAATACGCAGTATTTT
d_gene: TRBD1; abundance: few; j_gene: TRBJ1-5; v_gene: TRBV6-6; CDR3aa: CAEDRDQPQHF; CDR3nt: TGTGCCGAGGACAGGGATCAGCCCCAGCATTTT
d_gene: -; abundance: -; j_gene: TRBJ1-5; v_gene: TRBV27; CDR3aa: CASSPGQTSNQPQHF; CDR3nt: TGTGCCAGCAGTCCTGGACAGACCAGCAATCAGCCCCAGCATTTT
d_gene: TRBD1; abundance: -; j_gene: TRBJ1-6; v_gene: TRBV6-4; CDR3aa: CASSGTGLFSPLHF; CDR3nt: TGTGCCAGCAGTGGGACAGGTTTGTTTTCACCCCTCCACTTT
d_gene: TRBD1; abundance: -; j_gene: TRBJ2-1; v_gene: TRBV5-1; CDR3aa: CASSTGQISYNEQFF; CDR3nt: TGCGCCAGCAGCACGGGACAGATCTCCTACAATGAGCAGTTCTTC
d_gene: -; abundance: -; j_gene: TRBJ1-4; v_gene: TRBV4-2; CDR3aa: CASSQDGRTKLFF; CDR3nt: TGTGCCAGCAGCCAAGATGGGCGAACGAAACTGTTTTTT
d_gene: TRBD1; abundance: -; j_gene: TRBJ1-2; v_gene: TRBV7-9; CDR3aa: CASSLGQGVFGYTF; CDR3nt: TGTGCCAGCAGCCTCGGACAGGGGGTCTTTGGCTACACCTTC
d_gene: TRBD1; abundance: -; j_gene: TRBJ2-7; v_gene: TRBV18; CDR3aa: CASSPGQAISYEQYF; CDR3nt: TGTGCCAGCTCACCCGGACAGGCAATTTCCTACGAGCAGTACTTC
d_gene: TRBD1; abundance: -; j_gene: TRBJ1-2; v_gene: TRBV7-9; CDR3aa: CASSLGQYNYGYTF; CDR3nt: TGTGCCAGCAGCCTGGGACAGTATAACTATGGCTACACCTTC
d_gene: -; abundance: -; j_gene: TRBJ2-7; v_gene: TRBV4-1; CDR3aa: CASRNFAGQSYEQYF; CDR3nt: TGCGCCAGCAGGAACTTCGCGGGACAGTCCTACGAGCAGTACTTC
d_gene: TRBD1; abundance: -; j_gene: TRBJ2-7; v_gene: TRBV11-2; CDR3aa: CASSLGQGAPPPHYEQYF; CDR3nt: TGTGCCAGCAGCTTAGGGCAGGGGGCCCCACCCCCCCATTACGAGCAGTACTTC
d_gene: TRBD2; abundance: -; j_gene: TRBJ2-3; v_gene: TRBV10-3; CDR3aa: CAISPSGIETDTQYF; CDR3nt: TGTGCCATCAGCCCTAGCGGGATTGAAACAGATACGCAGTATTTT
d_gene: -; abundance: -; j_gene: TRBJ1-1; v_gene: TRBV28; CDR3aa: CASSPSQTANTEAFF; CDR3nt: TGTGCCAGCAGCCCTTCTCAGACAGCGAACACTGAAGCTTTCTTT
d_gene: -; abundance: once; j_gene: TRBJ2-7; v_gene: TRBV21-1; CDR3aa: CASRPGLRSSYEQYF; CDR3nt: TGTGCCAGCCGTCCGGGACTTAGGAGCTCCTACGAGCAGTACTTC
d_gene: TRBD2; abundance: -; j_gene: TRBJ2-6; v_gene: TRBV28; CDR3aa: CASTFTRGLAGPSGANVLTF; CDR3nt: TGTGCCAGCACTTTTACAAGAGGGCTAGCGGGCCCTTCCGGGGCCAACGTCCTGACTTTC
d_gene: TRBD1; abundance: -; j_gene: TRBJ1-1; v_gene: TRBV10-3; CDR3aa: CAISRDRGTTEAFF; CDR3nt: TGTGCCATCAGCCGGGACAGGGGGACCACTGAAGCTTTCTTT
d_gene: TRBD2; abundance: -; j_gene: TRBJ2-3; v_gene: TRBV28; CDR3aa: CASSLDREETDTQYF; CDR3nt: TGTGCCAGCAGTTTGGACCGGGAGGAGACAGATACGCAGTATTTT